This passage covers 29 T cell receptor beta chains from one sample sequenced in a study of cytomegalovirus exposure and HLA in healthy donors. The primer mix had 60 Vbeta and 13 Jbeta primers. TCRdb keeps only in-frame clones here, not all; method: immunoSEQ multiplex PCR. In the table there are approximately 140,000 clones, 65% to 80% of which are singletons. Sequencing was carried out using PBMCs. All receptors come from a woman aged 45-60 years in good health and CMV-seropositive.

The V call is TRBV6-1, the J call TRBJ1-4; D remains ambiguous. The length of the CDR3 is 14 residues. Germline V gene data show CDR1 as MNHNS and CDR2 as SASEGT. V dropped 1 base and J dropped 5 bases, with 8 bases sitting between them. CDR3 DNA sequence: TGTGCCAGCAGTGAAGGGACTACGAATGAAAAACTGTTTTTT. This sequence encodes CASSEGTTNEKLFF.

The chain uses TRBV7-9 and TRBJ2-4; D unresolved. Per the germline V gene, CDR1 is SEHNR and CDR2 is FQNEAQ (reference sequence). CDR3 size: 13 residues. V shed 3 bases and J shed 8 bases, with 11 bases lying between them. DNA of the CDR3: TGTGCCAGCAGCTTTCGAGACTGGCACATTCAGTACTTC. Translation: CASSFRDWHIQYF.

In nucleotides, the CDR3 is TGTGCCTGGAGTGGGGAGGCCAACTATGGCTACACCTTC. This gives the protein CAWSGEANYGYTF. This chain joins TRBV30 and TRBJ1-2; no reliable D call. Trimming shortened V by 1 base and J by 2 bases, and 8 bases separated the two germline ends. There are 13 residues in the CDR3. Germline V gene sequence: CDR1 GTSNPN, CDR2 SVGIG (reference sequence).

The chain links TRBV2 to TRBJ2-1; TRBD2 matches 10 bases. After removal of 3 bases from V and 7 bases from J, the junction contained 9 bases not matched to a gene. Germline V gene lookup returns CDR1 SNHLY and CDR2 FYNNEI. This CDR3 spans 16 amino acids. The CDR3 DNA reads TGTGCCAGCAGTGACCTTAGCGGGGGGCCCTTTAATGAGCAGTTCTTC. Translated, it gives CASSDLSGGPFNEQFF.

The CDR3 sequence is CASSIDAGATEAFF. CDR3 nucleotide sequence: TGTGCCAGTAGTATAGATGCAGGGGCCACTGAAGCTTTCTTT. This chain links TRBV19 with TRBJ1-1, with D possibly matching TRBD1 (6 bases). V was trimmed by 0 bases and J by 4 bases, leaving 9 bases between them. The CDR3 has 14 amino acids. Per germline, CDR1 LNHDA and CDR2 SQIVND (reference sequence).

The V call is TRBV5-4, the J call TRBJ1-3; 7 bases match TRBD1. CDR3 size: 14 residues. Germline V gene data show CDR1 as SGHNT and CDR2 as YYREEE (reference sequence). After removal of 4 bases from V and 4 bases from J, the junction contained 5 bases not matched to a gene. The CDR3 here is CASSRGTDGNTIYF. CDR3 bases: TGTGCCAGCAGCCGGGGGACAGACGGAAACACCATATATTTT.

The CDR3 spells CATSGDRNHYNEQFF. The CDR3 DNA follows: TGTGCCACCAGCGGGGACAGGAACCACTACAATGAGCAGTTCTTC. The chain employs TRBV15 and TRBJ2-1; TRBD1 agrees at 8 bases. The CDR3 length is 15 residues. Trimming at V came to 5 bases and at J to 3 bases, leaving 6 bases not matched to a gene. Per the germline V gene, CDR1 is LNHNV and CDR2 is YYDKDF (reference sequence).

The rearrangement uses TRBV28 and TRBJ2-6; D unresolved. CDR3 size: 18 residues. The V and J ends lost 2 bases and 0 bases respectively, with 14 bases between them. Germline V gene sequence: CDR1 MDHEN, CDR2 SYDVKM. For the CDR3, the DNA is TGTGCCAGCAGTTTAGGGTTCAAACAGCTCTCTGGGGCCAACGTCCTGACTTTC. Translating it yields CASSLGFKQLSGANVLTF.

J is TRBJ2-1 and V is TRBV15; 7 positions match TRBD2. V shed 1 base and J 9 bases; nucleotides not matched to a gene: 9. This CDR3 has 15 amino acids. CDR1 is LNHNV and CDR2 is YYDKDF in the germline V gene (reference sequence). DNA of the CDR3: TGTGCCACCAGCAGAGGACTAGCCGAGGATCCTGAGCAGTTCTTC. Residues: CATSRGLAEDPEQFF.

This clone showed up just once. As DNA, the CDR3 is TGTGCCAGCTCCCTCCGACAAATCCAAGAGACCCAGTACTTC. Protein product: CASSLRQIQETQYF. The chain recombines TRBV18 with TRBJ2-5; D uncertain. The CDR3 spans 14 residues. Germline V gives CDR1 KGHSH, CDR2 LQKENI. V was clipped by 6 bases and J by 1 base, with 12 bases between them.

This clone was found once. At one of its ends the junction is not consistent with the germline gene, which may arise from a read error. The J gene is TRBJ2-3, the V gene TRBV20-1; no firm D call. The CDR3 totals 11 residues. From germline, CDR1 is DFQATT and CDR2 SNEGSKA (reference sequence). The CDR3 loop reads CSASGVPLVNF. In nucleotides, the CDR3 is TGCAGTGCTAGTGGAGTCCCTTTAGTCAATTTT.

In this sample, this clone turned up once. The rearrangement links TRBV4-1 to TRBJ2-7, with a possible D match to TRBD1 (6 bases). CDR3 size: 14 residues. V was cut by 3 bases and J by 3 bases, with 12 bases left in between. Germline values: CDR1 MGHRA, CDR2 YSYEKL. CDR3 amino acids: CASSHRDTIYEQYF. The CDR3 nucleotides read TGCGCCAGCAGCCACCGGGACACAATCTACGAGCAGTACTTC.

This clone appeared a few times. This CDR3 reads CASSVGTSSYNEQFF. Here the CDR3 DNA reads TGTGCCAGCAGTGTGGGGACTAGCTCCTACAATGAGCAGTTCTTC. The V gene is TRBV2, the J gene TRBJ2-1; 8 bases align to TRBD2. The V segment lost 4 bases and the J segment 0 bases; nucleotides outside the gene matches: 2. This CDR3 comprises 15 residues. From germline, CDR1 is SNHLY and CDR2 FYNNEI.

With regard to this clone: Germline and junction disagree at one end, which may indicate a read error. In DNA, the CDR3 is TGCGCCAGCAGGTTGGACAGGGACGAGCAGTACTTC. The encoded protein is CASRLDRDEQYF. The chain carries TRBV5-1 and TRBJ2-7; 8 positions match TRBD1. CDR1 SGHRS and CDR2 YFSETQ come from the germline V gene. There are 12 residues in the CDR3.

CDR3 sequence: CASRKRTDLNQPQHF. The CDR3 bases are TGTGCCAGCAGGAAAAGGACAGACCTAAATCAGCCCCAGCATTTT. The chain combines TRBV2 with TRBJ1-5; D might be TRBD1 (6 bases). CDR3 length: 15 residues. Trimming removed 6 bases at V and 4 bases at J, with 16 bases between. Germline V lookup: CDR1 SNHLY, CDR2 FYNNEI.

DNA for the CDR3: TGTGCCAGCGGACAGGTTCAGGGCGAGCAGTACTTC. This sequence encodes CASGQVQGEQYF. J is TRBJ2-7 and V is TRBV6-1; TRBD1 matches at 7 bases. Unmatched junction bases numbered 7, after V lost 8 bases and J lost 6 bases. This CDR3 comprises 12 residues. Germline assignment: CDR1 MNHNS and CDR2 SASEGT.

The V and J genes are TRBV6-5 and TRBJ1-1, with D possibly being TRBD1 (6 bases). The CDR3 runs to 14 residues. The V gene lost 6 bases and the J gene lost 4 bases, with 15 bases spanning the gap. Germline CDR1 and CDR2: MNHEY and SVGAGI. CDR3 region: CASRLQGSVTEAFF. CDR3 coding DNA: TGTGCCAGCAGATTACAGGGCTCGGTCACTGAAGCTTTCTTT.

The chain has TRBV30 and TRBJ2-7; TRBD2 is a possible D gene (7 bases). This CDR3 region has 12 residues. Germline CDR1 reads GTSNPN; CDR2 reads SVGIG (reference sequence). V was pared by 7 bases and J by 2 bases, with 12 bases between. The CDR3 loop reads CASGEGAYEQYF. DNA of the CDR3: TGTGCCTCGGGGGAGGGGGCCTACGAGCAGTACTTC.

This chain joins TRBV7-9 and TRBJ2-1; 11 bases align to TRBD2. V lost 5 bases, J lost 2 bases, and 2 bases stayed unmatched. From germline, CDR1 is SEHNR and CDR2 FQNEAQ (reference sequence). The CDR3 spans 15 residues. The CDR3 sequence is CASSPLAGAYNEQFF. CDR3 nucleotide sequence: TGTGCCAGCAGCCCACTAGCGGGGGCCTACAATGAGCAGTTCTTC.

V gene TRBV12-5 combines with J gene TRBJ2-1; the match to TRBD2 covers 7 bases. Germline V gives CDR1 LGHNT, CDR2 FRNRAP. The CDR3 contains 16 residues. The V and J ends lost 1 base and 1 base, in that order; junction bases with no gene match: 4. CDR3 sequence: CASGLGLAESYNEQFF. The CDR3 nucleotides read TGTGCTAGTGGTTTGGGACTAGCCGAGTCCTACAATGAGCAGTTCTTC.

V is TRBV5-6 and J is TRBJ1-1, with D possibly being TRBD1 (6 bases). Trimming stripped 5 bases from V and 4 bases from J, with 15 bases between. The CDR3 is 14 residues long. Germline V lookup: CDR1 SGHDT, CDR2 YYEEEE. The CDR3 nucleotides read TGTGCCAGCAGGGTCCAGGGGCCAGGCACTGAAGCTTTCTTT. Encoded protein: CASRVQGPGTEAFF.

This chain connects TRBV9 to TRBJ1-6; a weak D match, TRBD1 (5 bases). Germline-derived CDR1 and CDR2 are SGDLS and YYNGEE. The CDR3 extends over 14 amino acids. The V end lost 0 bases, the J end lost 9 bases, and 10 bases lay between the germline ends. The CDR3 sequence is CASSVERRASPLHF. CDR3 sequence (DNA): TGTGCCAGCAGCGTAGAACGCAGGGCTTCACCCCTCCACTTT.

The genes are TRBV5-8 and TRBJ2-7; D is undetermined. The CDR3 sequence is 12 residues long. Trimming stripped 5 bases from V and 3 bases from J, with 9 bases between. CDR1 and CDR2 (germline): SGHTS, YDEGEE. The CDR3 region is CASRAIGYEQYF. The CDR3 region has the DNA TGTGCCAGCAGAGCTATTGGCTACGAGCAGTACTTC.

The chain combines TRBV28 with TRBJ1-3; the match to TRBD1 covers 7 bases. The germline V gene has CDR1 MDHEN and CDR2 SYDVKM. Trimming at V came to 7 bases and at J to 4 bases, leaving 13 bases not matched to a gene. The CDR3 runs to 16 residues. This CDR3 is CASKSQSGQRGNTIYF. CDR3 nucleotide sequence: TGTGCCAGCAAGTCTCAATCGGGACAGAGAGGAAACACCATATATTTT.

The chain has TRBV5-1 and TRBJ2-2; TRBD1 is a possible D gene (6 bases). V was pared by 0 bases and J by 2 bases, with 8 bases between. CDR1 SGHRS and CDR2 YFSETQ come from the germline V gene. The CDR3 runs to 15 residues. CDR3 in amino acids: CASSLGQVNTGELFF. As DNA, the CDR3 is TGCGCCAGCAGCTTGGGACAGGTTAACACCGGGGAGCTGTTTTTT.

This clone was picked up a small number of times. V gene TRBV5-1 combines with J gene TRBJ2-3; D is uncertain. Looked up from germline, CDR1 is SGHRS and CDR2 is YFSETQ. The ends were cut back, 4 bases at V and 2 bases at J, with 11 bases in the middle. The CDR3 has 14 residues. The CDR3 DNA is TGCGCCAGCAGCGACCAGGAACCCACAGATACGCAGTATTTT. This codes for CASSDQEPTDTQYF.

The genes are TRBV7-2 and TRBJ2-7, with D unclear. CDR1 and CDR2 from the germline V gene are SGHTA and FQGNSA. The CDR3 totals 12 residues. The V gene lost 5 bases and the J gene lost 0 bases, with 5 bases spanning the gap. The CDR3: CASSPSSYEQYF. CDR3 DNA sequence: TGTGCCAGCAGCCCCAGCTCCTACGAGCAGTACTTC.

The chain couples TRBV20-1 to TRBJ2-7; the D is unclear. Germline lookup yields CDR1 DFQATT and CDR2 SNEGSKA (reference sequence). The CDR3 covers 11 residues. V lost 3 bases to trimming and J lost 4 bases, with 7 bases between them. CDR3 sequence reads: CSASFLYEQYF. CDR3 bases: TGCAGTGCTAGTTTCCTTTACGAGCAGTACTTC.

This clone was observed many times. This chain uses TRBV6-1 with TRBJ1-4; 10 bases are shared with TRBD1. The germline V gene encodes CDR1 MNHNS and CDR2 SASEGT. The CDR3 is made up of 15 amino acids. The trim removed 8 bases at V and 3 bases at J, leaving 6 bases unmatched. The CDR3 here is CASAAGTGANEKLFF. The CDR3, as DNA: TGTGCCAGCGCCGCCGGGACAGGGGCTAATGAAAAACTGTTTTTT.